What follows are 6 T cell receptor beta chains derived from one specimen sequenced in a study of identical twins. Via MiXCR, TCRdb re-called the 5' RACE reads, giving one row per CDR3 protein. The data show more than 1.5 million distinct CDR3 sequences, less than 40% seen once. Sequencing input: cord blood. Receptor source: a newborn girl in good health.

The chain uses TRBV5-6 and TRBJ2-3; 8 positions match TRBD2. The germline gives CDR1 SGHDT, CDR2 YYEEEE. J lost 5 bases, V lost 0 bases, and 8 bases had no gene match. The CDR3 has 16 amino acids. This CDR3 reads CASSLGSLAVGDTQYF. In DNA, the CDR3 is TGTGCCAGCAGCTTGGGGTCACTAGCGGTGGGAGATACGCAGTATTTT.

This clonotype was counted only a few times. The chain employs TRBV5-1 and TRBJ2-2; 8 positions match TRBD2. The CDR3 is made up of 16 amino acids. Germline trimming cut 5 bases from V and 1 base from J; bases unmatched to any gene: 7. CDR1 SGHRS and CDR2 YFSETQ come from the germline V gene. The CDR3 DNA follows: TGCGCCAGCAGTCCTATAGCGGGATTGAACACCGGGGAGCTGTTTTTT. It codes for CASSPIAGLNTGELFF.

This chain joins TRBV4-2 and TRBJ1-2; tentatively, D is TRBD1 (6 bases). Germline-derived CDR1 and CDR2 are LGHNA and YNFKEQ. V shed 3 bases and J shed 8 bases, with 13 bases lying between them. The CDR3 has 13 residues. CDR3 DNA sequence: TGTGCCAGCAGCCACCCTAAAGGGGGAGGCTACACCTTC. Protein sequence: CASSHPKGGGYTF.

This clonotype was seen only a few times. V is TRBV18 and J is TRBJ2-3; TRBD1 is a possible D gene (6 bases). CDR3 length equals 16 residues. V was cut by 3 bases and J by 2 bases, with 15 bases left in between. Germline lookup yields CDR1 KGHSH and CDR2 LQKENI. CDR3 sequence reads: CASSPKTGIPTDTQYF. CDR3 nucleotide sequence: TGTGCCAGCTCACCCAAGACAGGTATCCCCACAGATACGCAGTATTTT.

The chain is built from TRBV7-9 and TRBJ2-1, with TRBD1 matching 11 bases. This CDR3 region has 14 residues. Per germline, CDR1 SEHNR and CDR2 FQNEAQ (reference sequence). Unmatched junction bases numbered 3, after V lost 2 bases and J lost 9 bases. The CDR3 bases are TGTGCCAGCAGCTTAAGGACAGGGGGCTTTGAGCAGTTCTTC. Translation: CASSLRTGGFEQFF.

The chain carries TRBV20-1 and TRBJ2-3; 9 bases line up with TRBD1. The CDR3 is made up of 14 amino acids. After removal of 6 bases from V and 5 bases from J, the junction contained 9 bases not matched to a gene. The germline V gene has CDR1 DFQATT and CDR2 SNEGSKA (reference sequence). The DNA of the CDR3 is TGCAGTGCCAAGACAGGGGGACCTAAAGATACGCAGTATTTT. Residues: CSAKTGGPKDTQYF.